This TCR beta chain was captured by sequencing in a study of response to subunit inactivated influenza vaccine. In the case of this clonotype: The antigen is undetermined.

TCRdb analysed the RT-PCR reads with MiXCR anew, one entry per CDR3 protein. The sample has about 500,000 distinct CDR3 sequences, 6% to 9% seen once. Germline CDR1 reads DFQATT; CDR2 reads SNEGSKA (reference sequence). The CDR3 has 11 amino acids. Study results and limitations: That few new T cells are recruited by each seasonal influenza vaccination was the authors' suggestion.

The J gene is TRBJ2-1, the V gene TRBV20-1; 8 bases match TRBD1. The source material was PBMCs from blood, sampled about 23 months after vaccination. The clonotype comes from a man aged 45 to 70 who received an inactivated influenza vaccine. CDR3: CARPGGGEQFF. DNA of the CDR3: TGCGCAAGACCAGGGGGCGGCGAGCAGTTCTTC.